What follows are 9 T cell receptor beta chains derived from one specimen sequenced in a study of OX40 agonist ivuxolimab in advanced cancers. Libraries came from the immunoSEQ multiplex PCR assay. The source is immuneACCESS, and TCRdb retained only in-frame sequences with V and J called. Part of the clones is not carried over; for the studies checked, unresolved V genes explain less than half of this, and the remainder is unexplained. Counted in this sample were approximately 65,000 clones; approximately 89% of them appeared once. The ten largest account for more than 0.85% of the sample. Sequences were derived from CD4+ or CD8+ T cells sorted from blood, sampled in a trial of the OX40 agonist ivuxolimab. These TCRs come from an adult with an advanced solid tumor such as melanoma, head and neck, liver or kidney cancer.

The rearrangement links TRBV10-3 to TRBJ2-5, with D hard to call. Per the germline V gene, CDR1 is ENHRY and CDR2 is SYGVKD. This CDR3 spans 12 amino acids. V was cut by 2 bases and J by 4 bases, with 5 bases left in between. CDR3 protein: CAISEGAETQYF. CDR3 coding DNA: TGTGCCATCAGTGAGGGAGCAGAGACCCAGTACTTC.

The chain uses TRBV19 and TRBJ2-3, with 14 nucleotides matching TRBD2. The ends lost 10 bases at V and 6 bases at J; junction bases unmatched: 9. Germline V gene sequence: CDR1 LNHDA, CDR2 SQIVND (reference sequence). The length of the CDR3 is 15 residues. The CDR3 nucleotides read TGTGCCACTTCGACTAGCGGGGGGGCAAGGGATACGCAGTATTTT. Amino acid sequence: CATSTSGGARDTQYF. The full variable domain, its missing parts supplied by reference TRBV19 and TRBJ2-3, is DGGITQSPKYLFRKEGQNVTLSCEQNLNHDAMYWYRQDPGQGLRLIYYSQIVNDFQKGDIAEGYSVSREKKESFPLTVTSAQKNPTAFYLCATSTSGGARDTQYFGPGTRLTVL.

The chain is built from TRBV27 and TRBJ1-2, with TRBD1 matching 9 bases. Germline assignment: CDR1 MNHEY and CDR2 SMNVEV (reference sequence). This CDR3 is built from 16 residues. V lost 6 bases to trimming and J lost 6 bases; unmatched junction nucleotides: 14. CDR3 protein: CASRKASGTGSNGYTF. Here the CDR3 DNA reads TGTGCCAGCAGGAAAGCTTCCGGGACAGGGTCGAATGGCTACACCTTC.

This clone turned up a few times. The chain couples TRBV6-1 to TRBJ1-6, with D possibly TRBD1 on 6 matching bases. Germline V lookup: CDR1 MNHNS, CDR2 SASEGT. Trimming pared 1 base from V and 8 bases from J, leaving 15 bases between. The CDR3 is 16 amino acids. CDR3: CASSEVGRGFDSPLHF. The CDR3 DNA sequence: TGTGCCAGCAGTGAAGTTGGCAGGGGTTTTGATTCACCCCTCCACTTT.

The chain couples TRBV27 to TRBJ1-5; 9 bases line up with TRBD1. Germline loops: CDR1 MNHEY, CDR2 SMNVEV (reference sequence). The junction had 2 bases not matched to a gene; V was cut back by 2 bases and J by 3 bases. The CDR3 has 15 amino acids. CDR3 sequence: CASSLGTGFNQPQHF. The CDR3 DNA reads TGTGCCAGCAGTTTAGGGACAGGGTTCAATCAGCCCCAGCATTTT.

The J gene is TRBJ2-1, the V gene TRBV18; 8 bases align to TRBD2. Germline-derived CDR1 and CDR2 are KGHSH and LQKENI. With V trimmed by 6 bases and J by 5 bases, 9 bases remained unmatched. The CDR3 totals 15 residues. This chain's CDR3 is CASSNRGGLDNEQFF. Written as DNA, the CDR3 is TGTGCCAGCTCCAACCGGGGGGGCCTTGACAATGAGCAGTTCTTC.

The rearrangement uses TRBV28 and TRBJ1-2, with 8 bases that match TRBD1. J was trimmed by 3 bases and V by 5 bases; bases with no gene match: 2. CDR3 length equals 13 residues. Germline CDR1 reads MDHEN; CDR2 reads SYDVKM. CDR3 in amino acids: CASSPGGHYGYTF. CDR3 DNA: TGTGCCAGCAGTCCAGGGGGCCACTATGGCTACACCTTC.

This chain links TRBV7-9 with TRBJ2-6; D ambiguous. V dropped 3 bases and J dropped 0 bases, with 12 bases sitting between them. Germline CDR1 SEHNR, CDR2 FQNEAQ (reference sequence). The CDR3 has 17 amino acids. The CDR3 nucleotides are TGTGCCAGCAGCTTCAGTCAGGCGAACTCTGGGGCCAACGTCCTGACTTTC. This translates into CASSFSQANSGANVLTF.

V and J are TRBV10-3 and TRBJ2-5; 7 positions match TRBD2. Looked up from germline, CDR1 is ENHRY and CDR2 is SYGVKD. V was pared by 0 bases and J by 4 bases, with 5 bases of the junction left unmatched. CDR3 length: 15 amino acids. The CDR3 sequence is CAISESGGELETQYF. CDR3 DNA sequence: TGTGCCATCAGTGAGTCTGGGGGGGAGTTAGAGACCCAGTACTTC.